Described below is a single TCR beta chain sequence and its context. Its antigen remains unidentified. CD8 cells classed as naive were CD45RO-negative and positively selected for CCR7, excluding terminally differentiated effector memory CD45RA+ cells. Nashville, Tennessee was home to all donors, each a Caucasian adult. Trimming stripped 3 bases from V and 6 bases from J, with 8 bases between. In germline, CDR1 is MNHEY, CDR2 SMNVEV (reference sequence). The CDR3 has 12 residues. The data were taken from a study of shared clonotypes between healthy human individuals. General study findings and limits: In general, naive subsets displayed greater estimated richness than memory subsets did.

The authors ran the assay at deep level. The assay was immunoSEQ multiplex PCR, and TCRdb's table has in-frame clones only and misses some. The table lists nearly 600,000 clones, 95% of them singletons. The TCR was taken from a woman younger than 45 in good health. The V gene is TRBV27, the J gene TRBJ1-2, with a weak D call TRBD1 (6 bases). Sequencing was done on a sample of naive CD8+ T cells sorted from blood. CDR3 residues: CASSFGGHGYTF. Here the CDR3 DNA reads TGTGCCAGCAGTTTCGGGGGGCATGGCTACACCTTC.